These 18 T cell receptor beta chains originate from one sample sequenced in a study of blood T cell repertoires in COVID-19. Repertoires were generated with immunoSEQ multiplex PCR, while TCRdb's copy carries only in-frame clones and drops some. The sample consists of approximately 60,000 clones, around 83% of them appearing once. The specimen was peripheral blood. Receptor source: a human donor in a cohort sampled during active COVID-19.

Only a few counts were recorded for this clone. The rearrangement uses TRBV6-1 and TRBJ1-3; maybe TRBD1 (5 bases). V was trimmed by 3 bases and J by 2 bases, leaving 8 bases between them. The CDR3 has 14 residues. Germline V gene sequence: CDR1 MNHNS, CDR2 SASEGT. The CDR3 protein is CASSDGGAGNTIYF. The CDR3, as DNA: TGTGCCAGCAGTGATGGAGGGGCTGGAAACACCATATATTTT.

The gene calls are TRBV15 and TRBJ2-7; unclear D gene. The CDR3 runs to 13 residues. Trimming took 4 bases from V and 3 from J, leaving 10 bases between them. CDR1 is LNHNV and CDR2 is YYDKDF in the germline V gene (reference sequence). CDR3 coding DNA: TGTGCCACCAGCACTATAGAGTTCTACGAGCAGTACTTC. It encodes CATSTIEFYEQYF. The full variable domain, completed using reference TRBV15 and TRBJ2-7, is DAMVIQNPRYQVTQFGKPVTLSCSQTLNHNVMYWYQQKSSQAPKLLFHYYDKDFNNEADTPDNFQSRRPNTSFCFLDIRSPGLGDTAMYLCATSTIEFYEQYFGPGTRLTVT.

The chain joins TRBV7-9 to TRBJ1-6, with D tentatively TRBD1 (5 bases). This CDR3 is 13 amino acids long. V dropped 1 base and J dropped 11 bases, with 9 bases sitting between them. The germline V gene encodes CDR1 SEHNR and CDR2 FQNEAQ (reference sequence). Written as DNA, the CDR3 is TGTGCCAGCAGCTTAGGGTCGGGGGCACCCCTCCACTTT. Encoded protein: CASSLGSGAPLHF.

The chain has TRBV10-3 and TRBJ2-7; 8 bases are shared with TRBD2. Germline loops: CDR1 ENHRY, CDR2 SYGVKD. The CDR3 length is 13 residues. V was clipped by 11 bases and J by 0 bases; unmatched bases: 6. The CDR3 DNA is TGTGCCTTCAAGCGGGAGTCCTCCTACGAGCAGTACTTC. Amino acid sequence: CAFKRESSYEQYF.

V and J are TRBV2 and TRBJ2-5; 7 nucleotides align to TRBD1. J lost 7 bases, V lost 5 bases, and 4 bases had no gene match. CDR1 and CDR2 (germline): SNHLY, FYNNEI. The CDR3 is 12 residues long. CDR3 coding DNA: TGTGCCAGCAGTCAGGGGGTGGGGACCCAGTACTTC. Its protein is CASSQGVGTQYF.

This clone was recorded once. This chain links TRBV2 with TRBJ1-2, with D tentatively TRBD1 (5 bases). Per germline, CDR1 SNHLY and CDR2 FYNNEI. Trimming took off 5 bases at V and 8 bases at J, with 9 bases between the two ends. This CDR3 contains 11 residues. In DNA form, the CDR3 reads TGTGCCAGCAGTAGGGCAGGGGGCTACACCTTC. Protein: CASSRAGGYTF.

The V and J genes are TRBV12-5 and TRBJ2-2; weak D call: TRBD1 (5 bases). This CDR3 has 14 amino acids. Germline CDR1 and CDR2: LGHNT and FRNRAP. With 6 bases removed from V and 6 bases from J, the gap between germline ends came to 14 bases. In nucleotides, the CDR3 is TGTGCTAGTGGACGCACAGCAGGGTCCGGGGAGCTGTTTTTT. Its translation is CASGRTAGSGELFF.

This chain links TRBV7-2 with TRBJ2-1; a possible D gene is TRBD1 (6 bases). CDR3 size: 14 residues. The V gene lost 5 bases and the J gene lost 6 bases, with 14 bases spanning the gap. Looked up from germline, CDR1 is SGHTA and CDR2 is FQGNSA. CDR3 sequence reads: CASSKRTVFNEQFF. The CDR3 DNA is TGTGCCAGCAGCAAGCGGACAGTATTCAATGAGCAGTTCTTC.

The V and J genes are TRBV5-3 and TRBJ2-3, with a weak D call TRBD2 (6 bases). TRBV5-3 is marked as an open reading frame, function uncertain. V lost 4 bases and J lost 2, with 20 bases in between. The CDR3 covers 17 residues. The CDR3 region has the DNA TGTGCCAGAAGCGCCCACCGGGACTCACGGTCCACAGATACGCAGTATTTT. This gives the protein CARSAHRDSRSTDTQYF.

The CDR3 sequence is CASTETGAPNTEAFF. CDR3 DNA: TGTGCCAGCACCGAGACAGGGGCCCCGAACACTGAAGCTTTCTTT. V gene TRBV6-5 combines with J gene TRBJ1-1; 8 bases align to TRBD1. V lost 7 bases, J lost 1 base, and 8 bases stayed unmatched. This CDR3 is 15 amino acids long. Germline V gene lookup returns CDR1 MNHEY and CDR2 SVGAGI.

This chain links TRBV28 with TRBJ1-1; TRBD1 matches at 8 bases. Looked up from germline, CDR1 is MDHEN and CDR2 is SYDVKM. The CDR3 consists of 13 residues. Trimming cost V 7 bases and J 10 bases; bases outside gene matches: 11. CDR3 nucleotide sequence: TGTGCCAGCATTCAGGGGGCGCGACTCGCAGCTTTCTTT. Translating gives CASIQGARLAAFF.

The genes are TRBV19 and TRBJ1-5, with 7 bases lining up with TRBD1. Trimming at V came to 6 bases and at J to 0 bases, leaving 5 bases not matched to a gene. Germline CDR1 is LNHDA and CDR2 is SQIVND (reference sequence). The CDR3 sequence is 15 residues long. CDR3 in DNA: TGTGCCAGTAGCTTCAGGGGGTTTAGCAATCAGCCCCAGCATTTT. Amino acid sequence: CASSFRGFSNQPQHF. Full variable domain (outside the CDR3, taken from reference TRBV19 and TRBJ1-5): DGGITQSPKYLFRKEGQNVTLSCEQNLNHDAMYWYRQDPGQGLRLIYYSQIVNDFQKGDIAEGYSVSREKKESFPLTVTSAQKNPTAFYLCASSFRGFSNQPQHFGDGTRLSIL.

This chain uses TRBV5-1 with TRBJ2-7; D is ambiguous. CDR1 and CDR2 (germline): SGHRS, YFSETQ. The CDR3 extends over 15 amino acids. With 4 bases removed from V and 6 bases from J, the gap between germline ends came to 20 bases. Here the CDR3 reads CASSPPGGSIPEQYF. The CDR3 DNA follows: TGCGCCAGCAGCCCACCGGGTGGCTCCATTCCCGAGCAGTACTTC.

The V call is TRBV7-9, the J call TRBJ1-1, with 11 bases fitting TRBD1. The CDR3 has 16 residues. The trim removed 5 bases at V and 4 bases at J, leaving 9 bases unmatched. Germline V gene data show CDR1 as SEHNR and CDR2 as FQNEAQ (reference sequence). The CDR3 DNA sequence: TGTGCCAGCAGCGAGAGCACCGGGACAGGGGGCACTGAAGCTTTCTTT. Translated, it gives CASSESTGTGGTEAFF. Variable domain in full (rest from reference TRBV7-9 and TRBJ1-1): DTGVSQNPRHKITKRGQNVTFRCDPISEHNRLYWYRQTLGQGPEFLTYFQNEAQLEKSRLLSDRFSAERPKGSFSTLEIQRTEQGDSAMYLCASSESTGTGGTEAFFGQGTRLTVV.

This clone has more than one count but fewer than ten. The rearrangement uses TRBV7-9 and TRBJ2-1, with 11 bases aligning to TRBD2. CDR1 and CDR2 (germline): SEHNR, FQNEAQ (reference sequence). Trimming took 7 bases from V and 5 from J; bases not matched to a gene: 4. This CDR3 spans 14 amino acids. DNA of the CDR3: TGTGCCAGCACATCGACTAGCGGGAACAATGAGCAGTTCTTC. This translates into CASTSTSGNNEQFF.

The rearrangement uses TRBV7-8 and TRBJ2-7; D perhaps matches TRBD1 (6 bases). The germline CDR1 and CDR2 sequences are SGHVS and FQNEAQ. Trimming stripped 5 bases from V and 4 bases from J, with 15 bases between. This CDR3 spans 14 amino acids. The CDR3 DNA sequence: TGTGCCAGCAGCGCCAGGGGCAGCGGTTACGAGCAGTACTTC. Amino acids: CASSARGSGYEQYF.

The chain joins TRBV7-9 to TRBJ1-1; unclear D gene. CDR3 length: 11 residues. CDR1 is SEHNR and CDR2 is FQNEAQ in the germline V gene (reference sequence). V was clipped by 6 bases and J by 4 bases, with 6 bases between them. In DNA form, the CDR3 reads TGTGCCAGCAGGTGGGCCACTGAAGCTTTCTTT. Translated: CASRWATEAFF.

This sequence joins TRBV5-4 and TRBJ1-2; 7 positions match TRBD1. From germline, CDR1 is SGHNT and CDR2 YYREEE (reference sequence). The V gene end was trimmed by 4 bases and the J gene end by 8 bases; junction bases not matched to a gene: 11. CDR3 length: 14 amino acids. The CDR3 DNA reads TGTGCCAGCAGCCACAATTCGAACAGGGGCGGCTACACCTTC. Its protein product is CASSHNSNRGGYTF. Full variable domain (outside the CDR3, taken from reference TRBV5-4 and TRBJ1-2): ETGVTQSPTHLIKTRGQQVTLRCSSQSGHNTVSWYQQALGQGPQFIFQYYREEENGRGNFPPRFSGLQFPNYSSELNVNALELDDSALYLCASSHNSNRGGYTFGSGTRLTVV.